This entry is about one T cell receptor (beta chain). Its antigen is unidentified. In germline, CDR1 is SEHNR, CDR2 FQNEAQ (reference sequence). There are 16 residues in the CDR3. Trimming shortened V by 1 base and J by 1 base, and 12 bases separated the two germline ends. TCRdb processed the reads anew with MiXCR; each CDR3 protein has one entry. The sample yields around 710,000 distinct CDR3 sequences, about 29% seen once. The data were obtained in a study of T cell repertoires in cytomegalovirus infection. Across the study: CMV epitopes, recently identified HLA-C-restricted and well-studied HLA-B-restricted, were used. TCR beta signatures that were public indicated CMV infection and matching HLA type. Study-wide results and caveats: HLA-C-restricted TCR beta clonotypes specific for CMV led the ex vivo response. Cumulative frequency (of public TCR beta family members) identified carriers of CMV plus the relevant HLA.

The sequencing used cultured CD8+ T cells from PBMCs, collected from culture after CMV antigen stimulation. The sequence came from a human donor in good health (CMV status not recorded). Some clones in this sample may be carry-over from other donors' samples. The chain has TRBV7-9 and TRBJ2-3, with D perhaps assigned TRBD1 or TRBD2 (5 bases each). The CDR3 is CASSLDWGTGTDTQYF. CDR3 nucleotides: TGTGCCAGCAGCTTAGATTGGGGGACCGGCACAGATACGCAGTATTTT. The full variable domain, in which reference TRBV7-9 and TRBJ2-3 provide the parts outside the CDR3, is DTGVSQNPRHKITKRGQNVTFRCDPISEHNRLYWYRQTLGQGPEFLTYFQNEAQLEKSRLLSDRFSAERPKGSFSTLEIQRTEQGDSAMYLCASSLDWGTGTDTQYFGPGTRLTVL.